This paragraph covers one T cell receptor (beta chain) sequence. Its target is not known. The data belong to a study of T cell responses to AZD1222 COVID-19 vaccine. The overall study: Second doses were pooled across both intervals (about 4 or about 12 weeks). Study-level points and caveats: Possibly, clonal diversity was underestimated; donors were largely white British and included more females. At 160-218 and 743-854, vaccine-associated CD4 TCRs were dominant, and they spanned spike.

The protocol was immunoSEQ multiplex PCR, while the TCRdb copy is restricted to in-frame clones and leaves out a portion. This table holds about 98,000 clones, about 88% found once. The sequence was obtained from an adult in good health. The starting material was peripheral blood, obtained on day 0 of AZD1222 vaccination.

CDR3 bases: TGTGCCAGCAGCGGGAGCTCCTATAATTCACCCCTCCACTTT. Encoded protein: CASSGSSYNSPLHF. The genes are TRBV5-4 and TRBJ1-6; D gene ambiguous. The V and J ends lost 4 bases and 0 bases respectively, with 5 bases between them. This CDR3 comprises 14 residues. Germline V gives CDR1 SGHNT, CDR2 YYREEE (reference sequence).